These 21 T cell receptor beta chains originate from one sample sequenced in a study of cytomegalovirus exposure and HLA in healthy donors. Both 60 Vbeta primers and 13 Jbeta primers went into the PCR. Measured with immunoSEQ multiplex PCR; TCRdb has only the in-frame clones, and not every one. The sample holds around 130,000 clones, around 75% seen once. Sequencing used PBMCs. The source is a woman aged 40 to 50 in good health and CMV-seropositive.

The rearrangement uses TRBV9 and TRBJ1-2, with 10 bases that match TRBD1. CDR3 size: 16 residues. From germline, CDR1 is SGDLS and CDR2 YYNGEE. V lost 2 bases, J lost 2 bases, and 6 bases stayed unmatched. The CDR3 sequence is CASSVTGTGENYGYTF. The CDR3 DNA reads TGTGCCAGCAGCGTTACTGGGACAGGGGAGAACTATGGCTACACCTTC.

CDR3 sequence (DNA): TGCGCCAGCAGCCTAAGCCAGGGGCCTAGCACAGATACGCAGTATTTT. Its translation is CASSLSQGPSTDTQYF. J is TRBJ2-3 and V is TRBV4-1, with D tentatively TRBD1 (6 bases). CDR3 length: 16 amino acids. Germline CDR1 MGHRA, CDR2 YSYEKL. Trimming stripped 4 bases from V and 0 bases from J, with 14 bases between.

The chain links TRBV19 to TRBJ1-1, with unresolved D. CDR1 and CDR2 (germline): LNHDA, SQIVND (reference sequence). The V end was cut by 3 bases, the J end by 5 bases, with 10 bases between. The CDR3 consists of 13 residues. DNA of the CDR3: TGTGCCAGTAGTATCACCGGTGTAACTGAAGCTTTCTTT. Protein: CASSITGVTEAFF.

The gene calls are TRBV28 and TRBJ1-5, with 9 bases matching TRBD1. The trim removed 5 bases at V and 7 bases at J, leaving 12 bases unmatched. Per the germline V gene, CDR1 is MDHEN and CDR2 is SYDVKM. CDR3 length: 16 amino acids. CDR3 sequence reads: CASSKPGTGFRQPQHF. The CDR3 DNA follows: TGTGCCAGCAGTAAGCCGGGGACAGGGTTTCGACAGCCCCAGCATTTT.

The rearrangement joins TRBV6-5 to TRBJ2-7; no clear D gene. The CDR3 contains 12 residues. Trimming cost V 5 bases and J 0 bases, with 5 bases left between them. Germline CDR1 reads MNHEY; CDR2 reads SVGAGI. DNA of the CDR3: TGTGCCAGCAGTCCGAGCTCCTACGAGCAGTACTTC. As protein: CASSPSSYEQYF.

The chain couples TRBV7-2 to TRBJ2-3, with 7 positions matching TRBD1. CDR1 and CDR2 from the germline V gene are SGHTA and FQGNSA. The CDR3 length is 15 residues. The V segment lost 5 bases and the J segment 4 bases; nucleotides outside the gene matches: 9. CDR3 in amino acids: CASSPQTGFADTQYF. CDR3 bases: TGTGCCAGCAGCCCACAGACAGGGTTCGCAGATACGCAGTATTTT.

The chain has TRBV7-6 and TRBJ1-1, with D hard to call. From germline, CDR1 is SGHVS and CDR2 FNYEAQ. The CDR3 is made up of 14 amino acids. The ends were cut back, 3 bases at V and 0 bases at J, with 8 bases in the middle. The CDR3: CASSLRQLNTEAFF. The CDR3 DNA sequence: TGTGCCAGCAGCTTGCGACAATTGAACACTGAAGCTTTCTTT.

The chain combines TRBV4-3 with TRBJ1-2; 7 bases are shared with TRBD1. CDR1 LGHNA and CDR2 YSLEER come from the germline V gene. This CDR3 contains 12 residues. V shed 0 bases, J shed 8 bases, and the junction held 0 bases outside the gene matches. The CDR3 reads CASSQEDRGYTF. CDR3 nucleotides: TGCGCCAGCAGCCAAGAGGACAGGGGCTACACCTTC.

The chain employs TRBV7-9 and TRBJ1-6; 12 nucleotides align to TRBD1. CDR1 is SEHNR and CDR2 is FQNEAQ in the germline V gene (reference sequence). The CDR3 has 15 amino acids. Trimming took 5 bases from V and 9 from J; bases not matched to a gene: 5. As DNA, the CDR3 is TGTGCCAGCAGCCACGGGGACAGGGGGCGTTCACCCCTCCACTTT. Amino acid sequence: CASSHGDRGRSPLHF.

The chain recombines TRBV10-3 with TRBJ1-5; the match to TRBD1 covers 8 bases. The germline gives CDR1 ENHRY, CDR2 SYGVKD. This CDR3 has 16 amino acids. J was trimmed by 4 bases and V by 6 bases; bases with no gene match: 11. CDR3 sequence reads: CAISEGDRSINQPQHF. Written as DNA, the CDR3 is TGTGCCATCAGCGAAGGGGACAGGTCTATTAATCAGCCCCAGCATTTT.

In its sample, this clone was seen a few times. In DNA form, the CDR3 reads TGTGCCAGCAGCCCCCCCGGGCGGGGGGCCCCCACAGATACGCAGTATTTT. Its protein product is CASSPPGRGAPTDTQYF. The V and J genes are TRBV9 and TRBJ2-3; 8 bases are a match to TRBD2. The germline V gene encodes CDR1 SGDLS and CDR2 YYNGEE. This CDR3 region has 17 residues. Trimming took 4 bases from V and 2 from J; bases not matched to a gene: 12.

This sequence joins TRBV6-5 and TRBJ2-5; 9 bases are a match to TRBD2. The CDR3 sequence is 15 residues long. Per germline, CDR1 MNHEY and CDR2 SVGAGI. J was trimmed by 4 bases and V by 6 bases; bases with no gene match: 9. The CDR3 DNA is TGTGCCAGCAGAAACAGGAAACTAGCGGGAGAGACCCAGTACTTC. Protein: CASRNRKLAGETQYF.

The chain links TRBV5-4 to TRBJ2-3; TRBD2 might be the D (6 bases). The germline gives CDR1 SGHNT, CDR2 YYREEE (reference sequence). Deletions cut 4 bases from V and 2 bases from J, with 20 bases between. The CDR3 is made up of 17 amino acids. CDR3 loop: CASSMPRREIPTDTQYF. DNA for the CDR3: TGTGCCAGCAGCATGCCGCGGAGGGAGATACCCACAGATACGCAGTATTTT. The full variable domain, completed using reference TRBV5-4 and TRBJ2-3, is ETGVTQSPTHLIKTRGQQVTLRCSSQSGHNTVSWYQQALGQGPQFIFQYYREEENGRGNFPPRFSGLQFPNYSSELNVNALELDDSALYLCASSMPRREIPTDTQYFGPGTRLTVL.

This clone was seen a few times. The chain employs TRBV9 and TRBJ1-3, with D uncertain. Trimming removed 3 bases from V and 2 bases from J, with 15 bases in between. The V gene's germline CDR1 is SGDLS and CDR2 YYNGEE. The CDR3 spans 16 residues. The CDR3 loop reads CASSAHEVLTGNTIYF. Here the CDR3 DNA reads TGTGCCAGCAGCGCCCATGAGGTGCTAACTGGAAACACCATATATTTT.

The V and J genes are TRBV6-6 and TRBJ1-1, with TRBD1 matching 7 bases. Germline loops: CDR1 MNHNY, CDR2 SVGAGI (reference sequence). Trimming removed 6 bases from V and 8 bases from J; junction bases left unmatched: 15. The CDR3 spans 15 residues. CDR3 nucleotides: TGTGCCAGCAGGCCACACCTGGGACAGTCCGGGGAAGCTTTCTTT. Amino acids: CASRPHLGQSGEAFF.

This clone was detected many times. This sequence joins TRBV4-3 and TRBJ2-1; 14 nucleotides agree with TRBD2. The CDR3 runs 19 residues. V dropped 0 bases and J dropped 7; count of bases not matched to a gene: 11. The germline gives CDR1 LGHNA, CDR2 YSLEER. CDR3 loop: CASSQDWRTSGGTKNEQFF. The CDR3 region has the DNA TGCGCCAGCAGCCAAGATTGGAGGACTAGCGGGGGGACAAAGAATGAGCAGTTCTTC.

The chain is built from TRBV5-1 and TRBJ2-3, with TRBD1 matching 9 bases. Looked up from germline, CDR1 is SGHRS and CDR2 is YFSETQ. CDR3 size: 15 residues. Trimming took 4 bases from V and 2 from J; bases not matched to a gene: 5. Written as DNA, the CDR3 is TGCGCCAGCAGCCAAACAGGGGGCCCCACAGATACGCAGTATTTT. It yields the protein CASSQTGGPTDTQYF.

There are a few counts of this clone. The gene calls are TRBV7-2 and TRBJ2-5, with D tentatively TRBD2 (6 bases). V lost 5 bases and J lost 4, with 11 bases in between. Germline assignment: CDR1 SGHTA and CDR2 FQGNSA. This CDR3 region has 13 residues. The CDR3 region is CASSLLATETQYF. The CDR3 nucleotides are TGTGCCAGCAGCCTTCTAGCGACAGAGACCCAGTACTTC. The full variable domain, rest sourced from reference TRBV7-2 and TRBJ2-5, is GAGVSQSPSNKVTEKGKDVELRCDPISGHTALYWYRQSLGQGLEFLIYFQGNSAPDKSGLPSDRFSAERTGGSVSTLTIQRTQQEDSAVYLCASSLLATETQYFGPGTRLLVL.

This chain links TRBV14 with TRBJ2-7; the match to TRBD1 covers 10 bases. This CDR3 comprises 15 residues. Germline V gene sequence: CDR1 SGHDN, CDR2 FVKESK. V lost 4 bases to trimming and J lost 3 bases; unmatched junction nucleotides: 6. The CDR3 DNA is TGTGCCAGCAGCCGGATGGGACAGGGGATCTACGAGCAGTACTTC. It is translated as CASSRMGQGIYEQYF. The variable domain in full, with the rest retrieved from reference TRBV14 and TRBJ2-7, is EAGVTQFPSHSVIEKGQTVTLRCDPISGHDNLYWYRRVMGKEIKFLLHFVKESKQDESGMPNNRFLAERTGGTYSTLKVQPAELEDSGVYFCASSRMGQGIYEQYFGPGTRLTVT.

This clone showed up just a few times. J is TRBJ2-3 and V is TRBV19; D is possibly TRBD2 (6 bases). Germline loops: CDR1 LNHDA, CDR2 SQIVND (reference sequence). V lost 5 bases and J lost 6, with 15 bases in between. The CDR3 sequence is 14 residues long. The CDR3 bases are TGTGCCAGTAGTCGAGGGGCGGGATCGGATACGCAGTATTTT. This codes for CASSRGAGSDTQYF. The entire variable domain, with the rest obtained from reference TRBV19 and TRBJ2-3, is as follows: DGGITQSPKYLFRKEGQNVTLSCEQNLNHDAMYWYRQDPGQGLRLIYYSQIVNDFQKGDIAEGYSVSREKKESFPLTVTSAQKNPTAFYLCASSRGAGSDTQYFGPGTRLTVL.

The rearrangement joins TRBV6-5 to TRBJ2-7; the match to TRBD2 covers 7 bases. V lost 0 bases to trimming and J lost 3 bases; unmatched junction nucleotides: 5. Per germline, CDR1 MNHEY and CDR2 SVGAGI. CDR3 length equals 15 residues. The DNA for the CDR3 is TGTGCCAGCAGTTACTCGAGGGCTAGCGGCTACGAGCAGTACTTC. Encoded protein: CASSYSRASGYEQYF.